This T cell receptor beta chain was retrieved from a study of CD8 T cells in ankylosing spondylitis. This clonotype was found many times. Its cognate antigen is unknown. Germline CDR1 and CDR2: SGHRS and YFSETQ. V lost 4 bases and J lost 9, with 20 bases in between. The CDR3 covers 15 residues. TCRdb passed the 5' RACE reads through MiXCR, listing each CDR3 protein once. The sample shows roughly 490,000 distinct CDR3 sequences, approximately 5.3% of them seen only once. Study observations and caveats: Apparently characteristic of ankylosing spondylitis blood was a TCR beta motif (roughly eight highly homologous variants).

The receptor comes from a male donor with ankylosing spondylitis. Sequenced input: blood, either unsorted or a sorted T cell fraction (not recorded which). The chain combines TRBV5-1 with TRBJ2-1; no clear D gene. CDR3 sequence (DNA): TGCGCCAGCAGCGCCGCCAAGGTATCCTTCGTTGAGCAGTTCTTC. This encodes CASSAAKVSFVEQFF.